This TCR beta chain was observed in a study of control samples from healthy donors and cancer patients. Clones were read by immunoSEQ multiplex PCR, and TCRdb kept only the in-frame ones, dropping some. The sample holds around 130,000 clones, approximately 87% seen once. The V gene lost 10 bases and the J gene lost 3 bases, with 24 bases spanning the gap. From germline, CDR1 is LNHDA and CDR2 SQIVND (reference sequence). The CDR3 totals 16 residues. The source material was blood. The rearrangement joins TRBV19 to TRBJ1-2, with D possibly matching TRBD1 (6 bases). The clonotype was recovered from a man aged 30 to 39 in good health. CDR3 protein: CATTGTTRTGDYGYTF. CDR3 DNA: TGTGCCACCACAGGGACAACTCGCACTGGGGACTATGGCTACACCTTC.